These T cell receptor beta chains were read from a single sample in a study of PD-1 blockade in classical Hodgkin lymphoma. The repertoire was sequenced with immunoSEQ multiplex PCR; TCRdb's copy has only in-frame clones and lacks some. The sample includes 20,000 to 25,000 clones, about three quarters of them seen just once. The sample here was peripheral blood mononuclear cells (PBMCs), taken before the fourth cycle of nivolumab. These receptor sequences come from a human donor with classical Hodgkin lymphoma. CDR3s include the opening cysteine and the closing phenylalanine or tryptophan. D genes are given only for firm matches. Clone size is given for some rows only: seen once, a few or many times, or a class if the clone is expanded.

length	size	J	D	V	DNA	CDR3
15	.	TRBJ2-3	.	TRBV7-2	TGTGCCAGCAGCTTGGTGGGAGGGGGGCAAGATACGCAGTATTTT	CASSLVGGGQDTQYF
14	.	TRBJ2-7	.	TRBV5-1	TGCGCCAGCAGTCCGAGTCAGGGCCGCTACGAGCAGTACTTC	CASSPSQGRYEQYF
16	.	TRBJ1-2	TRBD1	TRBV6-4	TGTGCCAGCAGTGACCCCGGGGACAGGGCTACCTATGGCTACACCTTC	CASSDPGDRATYGYTF
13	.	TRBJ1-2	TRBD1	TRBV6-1	TGTGCCAGCAGTGAAGGGGACAGCTATGGCTACACCTTC	CASSEGDSYGYTF
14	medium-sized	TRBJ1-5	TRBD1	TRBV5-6	TGTGCCAGCAGCCTGACAGGGGGCAATCAGCCCCAGCATTTT	CASSLTGGNQPQHF
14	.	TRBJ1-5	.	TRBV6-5	TGTGCCAGCAGGAGGCGGCAGGTGGTTGAGCCCCAGCATTTT	CASRRRQVVEPQHF
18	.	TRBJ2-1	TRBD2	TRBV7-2	TGTGCCAGCAGCTTAGCGGGACTAGCGGGAGGGTTTAACAATGAGCAGTTCTTC	CASSLAGLAGGFNNEQFF
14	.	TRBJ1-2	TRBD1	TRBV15	TGTGCCACCACCACGGGACAGCCATCCTATGGCTACACCTTC	CATTTGQPSYGYTF
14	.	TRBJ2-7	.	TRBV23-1	TGCGCCAGCAATCCGGGACATCGTACCTACGAGCAGTACTTC	CASNPGHRTYEQYF
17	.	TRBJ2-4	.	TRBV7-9	TGTGCCAGCAGCTTATTGCGTGGGGCTCGCGGGGCGGACATTCAGTACTTC	CASSLLRGARGADIQYF
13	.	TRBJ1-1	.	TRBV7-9	TGTGCCAGCAGCTTATCAGGGGACACTGAAGCTTTCTTT	CASSLSGDTEAFF
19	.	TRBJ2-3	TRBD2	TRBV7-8	TGTGCCAGCAGCTTAGAGACTCTAGCGGGATCCCTTAGCACAGATACGCAGTATTTT	CASSLETLAGSLSTDTQYF
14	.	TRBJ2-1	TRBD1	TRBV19	TGTGCCAGTAATAGGGACAGTGCCTACAATGAGCAGTTCTTC	CASNRDSAYNEQFF
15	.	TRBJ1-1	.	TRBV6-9	TGTGCCAGCAGTTACGGAGGGATCGGGTCCGCTGAAGCTTTCTTT	CASSYGGIGSAEAFF
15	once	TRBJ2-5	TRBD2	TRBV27	TGTGCCAGCAGCGAGGGACTAGGTGACCAAGAGACCCAGTACTTC	CASSEGLGDQETQYF
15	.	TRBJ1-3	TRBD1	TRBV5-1	TGCGCCAGCAGCTTTTCAGGGGGTAGTGGAAACACCATATATTTT	CASSFSGGSGNTIYF
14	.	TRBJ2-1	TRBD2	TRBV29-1	TGCAGCGTTCTAGCGGGAGATTCGGGGAATGAGCAGTTCTTC	CSVLAGDSGNEQFF
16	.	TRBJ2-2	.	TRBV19	TGTGCCAGTAGTATAGAGGGCCGGAGTGGCACCGGGGAGCTGTTTTTT	CASSIEGRSGTGELFF
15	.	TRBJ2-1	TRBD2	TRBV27	TGTGCCAGCAGGGAAGGCGGGGGGCCGTCCAATGAGCAGTTCTTC	CASREGGGPSNEQFF
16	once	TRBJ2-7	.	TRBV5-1	TGCGCCAGCAGCATATCCGGGACCAACCCCTCCTACGAGCAGTACTTC	CASSISGTNPSYEQYF
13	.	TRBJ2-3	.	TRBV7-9	TGTGCCAGCAGCGCCCGACTAGTGGATACGCAGTATTTT	CASSARLVDTQYF
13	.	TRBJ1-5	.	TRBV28	TGTGCCAGCAGTAGTACTGCCAATCAGCCCCAGCATTTT	CASSSTANQPQHF
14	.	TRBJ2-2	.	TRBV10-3	TGTGCCTCTATAGGGATAGCGAACACCGGGGAGCTGTTTTTT	CASIGIANTGELFF
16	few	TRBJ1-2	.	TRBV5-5	TGTGCCAGCAACCCGCTAGGGCAGGAGACACGTTATGGCTACACCTTC	CASNPLGQETRYGYTF
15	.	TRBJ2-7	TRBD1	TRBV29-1	TGCAGCGTGGAGGTTAGACAGGGGGCATCCTACGAGCAGTACTTC	CSVEVRQGASYEQYF
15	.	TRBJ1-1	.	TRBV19	TGTGCCAGTAGTACGACAGAATTCATGAACACTGAAGCTTTCTTT	CASSTTEFMNTEAFF
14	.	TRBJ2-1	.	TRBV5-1	TGCGCCAGCAGCCCAGGACAGACCTACAATGAGCAGTTCTTC	CASSPGQTYNEQFF
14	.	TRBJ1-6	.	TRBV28	TGTGCCAGCAGTTCTGCTGGTGGGGCCGCTTCCCTCCACTTT	CASSSAGGAASLHF
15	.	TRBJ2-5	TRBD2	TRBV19	TGTGCCAGTAGCCCATGGGCGGGAGACTCAGAGACCCAGTACTTC	CASSPWAGDSETQYF
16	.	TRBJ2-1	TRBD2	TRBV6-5	TGTGCCAGCAGTTACTCTCAGGCCTGGGGGGGGACGTCACAGTTCTTC	CASSYSQAWGGTSQFF
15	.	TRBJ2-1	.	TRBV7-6	TGTGCCAGCAGCTCCGGGGGAGCCCCTTACAATGAGCAGTTCTTC	CASSSGGAPYNEQFF
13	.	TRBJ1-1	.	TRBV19	TGTGCCAGTACTCCCGGGGAGGCCACTGAAGCTTTCTTT	CASTPGEATEAFF
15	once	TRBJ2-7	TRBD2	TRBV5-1	TGCGCCAGCAGCTTGGCCGGGACTAGAACCTACGAGCAGTACTTC	CASSLAGTRTYEQYF
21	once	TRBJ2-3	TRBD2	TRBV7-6	TGTGCCAGCAGCTTAGGAATTCGGCTAGCGGGAGGGCCAGTCGGCACAGATACGCAGTATTTT	CASSLGIRLAGGPVGTDTQYF
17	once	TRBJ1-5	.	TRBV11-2	TGTGCCAGCAGCTTAGATTTCGGGACGGACCACGGTCAGCCCCAGCATTTT	CASSLDFGTDHGQPQHF
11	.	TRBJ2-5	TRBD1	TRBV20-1	TGCAGTGCAAGACAGGGAGAGACCCAGTACTTC	CSARQGETQYF
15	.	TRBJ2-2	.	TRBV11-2	TGTGCCAGCAGCTTATCAGGGGCTGGTCCCGGGGAGCTGTTTTTT	CASSLSGAGPGELFF
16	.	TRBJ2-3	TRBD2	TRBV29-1	TGCAGCGTTCGCTGGAAGCGGGAGCTTTCTGGAGATACGCAGTATTTT	CSVRWKRELSGDTQYF